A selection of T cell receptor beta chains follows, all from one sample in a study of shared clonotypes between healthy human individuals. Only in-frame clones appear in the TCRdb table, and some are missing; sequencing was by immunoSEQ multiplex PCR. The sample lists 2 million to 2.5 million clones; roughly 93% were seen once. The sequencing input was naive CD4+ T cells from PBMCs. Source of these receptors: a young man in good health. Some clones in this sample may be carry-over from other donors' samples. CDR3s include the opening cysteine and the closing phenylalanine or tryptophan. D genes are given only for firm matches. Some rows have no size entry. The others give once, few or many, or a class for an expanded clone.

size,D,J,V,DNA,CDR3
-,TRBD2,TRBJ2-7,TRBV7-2,TGTGCCAGCAGCGCTAGCGGGAGCCTCAGCGAGCAGTACTTC,CASSASGSLSEQYF
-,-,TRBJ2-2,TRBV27,TGTGCCAGCAGTTTGGACCAAAGGGGCACCGGGGAGCTGTTTTTT,CASSLDQRGTGELFF
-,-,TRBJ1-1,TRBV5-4,TGTGCCAGCAGCCACTCCGGGATACCTAACACTGAAGCTTTCTTT,CASSHSGIPNTEAFF
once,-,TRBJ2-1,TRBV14,TGTGCCAGCAGCCAAGTAACAGGGAGGTCCTACAATGAGCAGTTCTTC,CASSQVTGRSYNEQFF
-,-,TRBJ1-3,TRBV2,TGTGCCAGCGGGGGAGTTTCTGGAAACACCATATATTTT,CASGGVSGNTIYF
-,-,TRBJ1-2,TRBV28,TGTGCCAGCAGTGCGGTGGGAGGCTACACCTTC,CASSAVGGYTF
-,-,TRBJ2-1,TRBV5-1,TGCGCCAGCAGCTTTTATAGTCTGGATGCTTCCTACAATGAGCAGTTCTTC,CASSFYSLDASYNEQFF
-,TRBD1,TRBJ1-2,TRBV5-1,TGCGCCAGCAGCTTGGCGGACAGGAATTATGGCTACACCTTC,CASSLADRNYGYTF
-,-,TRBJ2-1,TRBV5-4,TGTGCCAGCAGCCCCCCTAAAGGGGGAAGGAATGAGCAGTTCTTC,CASSPPKGGRNEQFF
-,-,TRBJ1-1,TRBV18,TGTGCCAGCTCACCAAAGATCGAAATGAACACTGAAGCTTTCTTT,CASSPKIEMNTEAFF
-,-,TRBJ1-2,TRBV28,TGTGCCAGCAGTTCACCTCCGGGGTCGCGGGGTGGCTACACCTTC,CASSSPPGSRGGYTF
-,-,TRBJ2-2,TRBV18,TGTGCCAGCTCACCACCTGGGGCGAGGACCGGGGAGCTGTTTTTT,CASSPPGARTGELFF
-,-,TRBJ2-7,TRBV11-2,TGTGCCAGCAGCCCGATAAGGGGGACCACCTACGAGCAGTACTTC,CASSPIRGTTYEQYF
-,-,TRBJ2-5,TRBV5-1,TGCGCCAGCAGTCCCGGCCGGGAGACCCAGTACTTC,CASSPGRETQYF
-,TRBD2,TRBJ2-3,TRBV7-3,TGTGCCAGCAGCTTAATCGCGGGAGGGGCAGATACGCAGTATTTT,CASSLIAGGADTQYF
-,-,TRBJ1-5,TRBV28,TGTGCCAGCAGTTTGGGCGGGACAAGCTATAGCAATCAGCCCCAGCATTTT,CASSLGGTSYSNQPQHF
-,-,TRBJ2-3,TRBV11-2,TGTGCCAGCAGCTTTGACGGCGGAGGGGGGTACACAGATACGCAGTATTTT,CASSFDGGGGYTDTQYF
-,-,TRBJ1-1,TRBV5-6,TGTGCCAGCAGTCCGTCTAACAGGGTGGCTAAAGCTTTCTTT,CASSPSNRVAKAFF
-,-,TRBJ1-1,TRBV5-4,TGTGCCAGCAGCCCCGGGCGAATGGGGCAGGCCAACACTGAAGCTTTCTTT,CASSPGRMGQANTEAFF
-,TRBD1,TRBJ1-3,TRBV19,TGTGCCAGTAGTATACACCGACGTTGGGACAGGGGAAGCTCTGGAAACACCATATATTTT,CASSIHRRWDRGSSGNTIYF
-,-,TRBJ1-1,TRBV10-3,TGTGCCATCAGTGAGTCGGCTGGGGTTGGATCGGACACTGAAGCTTTCTTT,CAISESAGVGSDTEAFF
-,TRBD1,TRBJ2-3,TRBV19,TGTGCCAGCCGTAGACAGGGGGGCGATACAGATACGCAGTATTTT,CASRRQGGDTDTQYF
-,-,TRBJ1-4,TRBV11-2,TGTGCCAGCAGCTTCTCTAGGGATGCTAATGAAAAACTGTTTTTT,CASSFSRDANEKLFF
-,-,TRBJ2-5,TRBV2,TGTGCCAGCAGTGAAGGACAGATCCAAGAGACCCAGTACTTC,CASSEGQIQETQYF
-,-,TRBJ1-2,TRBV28,TGTGCCAGCACCTGGGGGAGTGGCTACACCTTC,CASTWGSGYTF
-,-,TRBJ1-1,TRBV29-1,TGCAGCGTGGGGGGTCGGCTGAACACTGAAGCTTTCTTT,CSVGGRLNTEAFF
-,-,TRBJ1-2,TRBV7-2,TGTGCCAGCAGCTTACTAGATGGGGGCTCCTATGGCTACACCTTC,CASSLLDGGSYGYTF
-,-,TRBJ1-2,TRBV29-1,TGCAGCGTTGAAGTAATTGCAGGCTACACCTTC,CSVEVIAGYTF
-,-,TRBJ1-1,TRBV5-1,TGCGCCAGCAGCCAACTCACAGGGAACACTGAAGCTTTCTTT,CASSQLTGNTEAFF
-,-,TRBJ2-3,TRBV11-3,TGTGCCAGCAGCTTAGGTTTGTCATCAGATACGCAGTATTTT,CASSLGLSSDTQYF
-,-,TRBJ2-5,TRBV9,TGTGCCAGCAGCGTGACCTCACAGGGTGCCATGGAGACCCAGTACTTC,CASSVTSQGAMETQYF
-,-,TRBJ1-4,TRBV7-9,TGTGCCAGCAGCTTAGAATCGGCTGTTTTACATGAAAAACTGTTTTTT,CASSLESAVLHEKLFF
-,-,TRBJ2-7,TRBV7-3,TGTGCCAGCAGCTTAATAGGGCAGGGTCTTTCAGAGCAGTACTTC,CASSLIGQGLSEQYF
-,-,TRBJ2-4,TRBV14,TGTGCCAGCAGCCAAGGCACGGAAAACATTCAGTACTTC,CASSQGTENIQYF
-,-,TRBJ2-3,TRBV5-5,TGTGCCAGCAGCTGGAGCGGAACCATGGGCACAGATACGCAGTATTTT,CASSWSGTMGTDTQYF
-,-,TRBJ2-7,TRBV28,TGTGCCAGCCATTCCGGGCCCTGGGGCGGCGAGCAGTACTTC,CASHSGPWGGEQYF
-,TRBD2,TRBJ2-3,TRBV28,TGTGCCAGCAGTCAAGCGGGAGCCACAGATACGCAGTATTTT,CASSQAGATDTQYF
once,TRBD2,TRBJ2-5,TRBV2,TGTGCCAGCAGCGGGACTAGCGGGAGGCGGGAGACCCAGTACTTC,CASSGTSGRRETQYF
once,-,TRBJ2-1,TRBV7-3,TGTGCCAGCAGCTTAAGAGCTAGCTCCTACAATGAGCAGTTCTTC,CASSLRASSYNEQFF
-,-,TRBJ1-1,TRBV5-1,TGCGCCAGCAGCTTTAATGGAGAAATTAACACTGAAGCTTTCTTT,CASSFNGEINTEAFF
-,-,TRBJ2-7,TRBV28,TGTGCCAGCAGTTTACTAGACTACGAGCAGTACTTC,CASSLLDYEQYF
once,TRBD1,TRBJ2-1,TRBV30,TGTGCCTGGAGTGCAACACAGGGGGAACACTACAATGAGCAGTTCTTC,CAWSATQGEHYNEQFF
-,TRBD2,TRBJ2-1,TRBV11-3,TGTGCCAGCAGCCCGACTAGCGGGAGCTCCTACAATGAGCAGTTCTTC,CASSPTSGSSYNEQFF
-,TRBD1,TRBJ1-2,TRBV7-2,TGTGCCAGCAGCTTAAGTCCGACAGGGGGCGGCTATGGCTACACCTTC,CASSLSPTGGGYGYTF
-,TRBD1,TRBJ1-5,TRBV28,TGTGCCAGCAGTGTGCCGTTATCGGGACAGAATAGCAATCAGCCCCAGCATTTT,CASSVPLSGQNSNQPQHF
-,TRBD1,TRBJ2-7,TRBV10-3,TGTGCCATCAAAACCGGGACAGGGAACAACGAGCAGTACTTC,CAIKTGTGNNEQYF
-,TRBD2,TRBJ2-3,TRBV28,TGTGCCAGCAGGGGACTAGCGGACACAGATACGCAGTATTTT,CASRGLADTDTQYF
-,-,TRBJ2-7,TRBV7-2,TGTGCCAGCAGCCCGAGACGTGGGGGGGAGCAGTACTTC,CASSPRRGGEQYF
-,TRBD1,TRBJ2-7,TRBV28,TGTGCCAGCTGGCAACTGGGACAGGGGGCTCACTACGAGCAGTACTTC,CASWQLGQGAHYEQYF
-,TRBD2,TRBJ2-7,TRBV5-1,TGCGCCAGCAGCTTGGTTCTAGCGGGAGGGCCCATGTACGAGCAGTACTTC,CASSLVLAGGPMYEQYF
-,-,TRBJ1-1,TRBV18,TGTGCCAGCTCACCACTTTTCATAGGGGCGGGGAACACTGAAGCTTTCTTT,CASSPLFIGAGNTEAFF
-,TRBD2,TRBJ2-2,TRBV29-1,TGCAGCGTTCGGACTAGCGGAACTCACACCGGGGAGCTGTTTTTT,CSVRTSGTHTGELFF
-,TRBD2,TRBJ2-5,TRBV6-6,TGTGCCAGCAGTTGGGGACTAGCGGGGGGAGAGACCCAGTACTTC,CASSWGLAGGETQYF